Below are 4 T cell receptor beta chains sequenced from a single sample in a study of shared clonotypes between healthy human individuals. The method was immunoSEQ multiplex PCR; TCRdb's version includes in-frame clones alone and lacks a portion of them. The sample contains roughly 550,000 clones, less than 97% of which appear only once. Terminally differentiated effector memory CD45RA+ cells were left out of the naive CD8 fraction, which was CD45RO-negative and positively selected for CCR7. Material: naive CD8+ T cells sorted from blood. The receptor source for this set is a woman in her twenties or thirties in good health.

This chain connects TRBV5-1 to TRBJ2-2; 7 bases map to TRBD1. The J segment lost 3 bases and the V segment lost 4 bases, leaving 6 bases of the junction unmatched. The CDR3 contains 15 residues. CDR1 and CDR2 from the germline V gene are SGHRS and YFSETQ. In nucleotides, the CDR3 is TGCGCCAGCAGCACCGGGACAGATTACACCGGGGAGCTGTTTTTT. This sequence encodes CASSTGTDYTGELFF. The entire variable domain, with the rest obtained from reference TRBV5-1 and TRBJ2-2, is as follows: KAGVTQTPRYLIKTRGQQVTLSCSPISGHRSVSWYQQTPGQGLQFLFEYFSETQRNKGNFPGRFSGRQFSNSRSEMNVSTLELGDSALYLCASSTGTDYTGELFFGEGSRLTVL.

The genes are TRBV28 and TRBJ2-2, with 8 positions matching TRBD2. The CDR3 runs 16 residues. The V gene end was trimmed by 5 bases and the J gene end by 4 bases; junction bases not matched to a gene: 9. Germline V gene lookup returns CDR1 MDHEN and CDR2 SYDVKM. CDR3 nucleotides: TGTGCCAGCAGTCCAATTTCGGGGGGGGTCACCGGGGAGCTGTTTTTT. This sequence encodes CASSPISGGVTGELFF. Filled out from reference TRBV28 and TRBJ2-2, the complete variable domain reads DVKVTQSSRYLVKRTGEKVFLECVQDMDHENMFWYRQDPGLGLRLIYFSYDVKMKEKGDIPEGYSVSREKKERFSLILESASTNQTSMYLCASSPISGGVTGELFFGEGSRLTVL.

The chain has TRBV19 and TRBJ2-7, with unresolved D. The germline V and J ends were trimmed by 1 base and 6 bases, with 13 bases remaining between them. CDR1 is LNHDA and CDR2 is SQIVND in the germline V gene (reference sequence). There are 14 residues in the CDR3. CDR3 sequence: CASSIGGSRSEQYF. CDR3 bases: TGTGCCAGTAGTATAGGGGGAAGTAGGTCCGAGCAGTACTTC.

CDR3 region: CASSLRTGRDEQYF. As DNA, the CDR3 is TGTGCCAGCAGCCTAAGGACGGGGAGAGACGAGCAGTACTTC. The V gene is TRBV9, the J gene TRBJ2-5; a weak D match, TRBD2 (5 bases). Matching the DNA end better, TRBJ2-7 makes the J call doubtful. Per the germline V gene, CDR1 is SGDLS and CDR2 is YYNGEE. This CDR3 has 14 residues.